This entry lists 18 T cell receptor beta chains sequenced from one sample in a study of CD8 T cells in Susac syndrome. With random hexamers, reverse transcription was performed on about 0.5 to 1 ug of RNA. TCRdb redid the calling of the immunoSEQ multiplex PCR reads with MiXCR, one entry per CDR3 protein. Among 140,000 to 150,000 distinct CDR3 sequences listed, around 94% were seen once. The material sequenced was CD4+ T cells from PBMCs. All receptors come from a human donor in good health.

In its sample, this clonotype was seen a few times. The CDR3 sequence is CASSSRTGYTF. The CDR3 nucleotides are TGTGCCAGCAGCTCACGGACAGGCTACACCTTC. The chain recombines TRBV5-6 with TRBJ1-2; the D gene is possibly TRBD1 (5 bases). There are 11 residues in the CDR3. Germline-derived CDR1 and CDR2 are SGHDT and YYEEEE. With 3 bases removed from V and 8 bases from J, the gap between germline ends came to 8 bases.

The chain carries TRBV6-6 and TRBJ2-5, with D maybe TRBD2 (6 bases). Per germline, CDR1 MNHNY and CDR2 SVGAGI (reference sequence). The CDR3 runs to 14 residues. Deletions cut 5 bases from V and 2 bases from J, with 12 bases between. As DNA, the CDR3 is TGTGCCAGCAGTGTTCCGGGACTTCAAGAGACCCAGTACTTC. Translating it yields CASSVPGLQETQYF.

The rearrangement joins TRBV5-1 to TRBJ1-2, with 9 positions matching TRBD1. Germline CDR1 SGHRS, CDR2 YFSETQ. This CDR3 has 14 amino acids. V was clipped by 0 bases and J by 8 bases; unmatched bases: 5. The CDR3 protein is CASSLAGQGIGYTF. As DNA, the CDR3 is TGCGCCAGCAGCTTGGCCGGACAGGGGATAGGCTACACCTTC.

The chain is built from TRBV16 and TRBJ1-3; tentatively, D is TRBD1 (5 bases). V lost 3 bases and J 0 bases, leaving 9 bases between the germline ends. The CDR3 runs 15 residues. Germline V gives CDR1 KGHSY, CDR2 FQNENV. CDR3: CASSQGRYSGNTIYF. The CDR3 coding sequence is TGTGCCAGCAGCCAGGGACGGTACTCTGGAAACACCATATATTTT. Variable domain in full (rest from reference TRBV16 and TRBJ1-3): GEEVAQTPKHLVRGEGQKAKLYCAPIKGHSYVFWYQQVLKNEFKFLISFQNENVFDETGMPKERFSAKCLPNSPCSLEIQATKLEDSAVYFCASSQGRYSGNTIYFGEGSWLTVV.

The chain carries TRBV20-1 and TRBJ1-1; D gene uncertain. CDR3 length: 14 residues. Germline V gene lookup returns CDR1 DFQATT and CDR2 SNEGSKA (reference sequence). Trimming pared 5 bases from V and 4 bases from J, leaving 17 bases between. The CDR3 sequence is CSAVARPLATEAFF. In nucleotides, the CDR3 is TGCAGTGCTGTCGCCCGGCCCTTGGCCACTGAAGCTTTCTTT.

The CDR3 nucleotides read TGTGCCAGCAGCCGAACAGGACGGGACACCGGGGAGCTGTTTTTT. It is translated as CASSRTGRDTGELFF. The chain links TRBV3-1 to TRBJ2-2; tentatively, D is TRBD1 (5 bases). The V end lost 4 bases, the J end lost 3 bases, and 12 bases lay between the germline ends. The length of the CDR3 is 15 residues. Germline assignment: CDR1 LGHDT and CDR2 YNNKEL (reference sequence). Drawing the rest from reference TRBV3-1 and TRBJ2-2, the complete variable domain is DTAVSQTPKYLVTQMGNDKSIKCEQNLGHDTMYWYKQDSKKFLKIMFSYNNKELIINETVPNRFSPKSPDKAHLNLHINSLELGDSAVYFCASSRTGRDTGELFFGEGSRLTVL.

The chain joins TRBV20-1 to TRBJ1-2, with D perhaps matching TRBD1 (5 bases). This CDR3 region has 14 residues. Germline V gene lookup returns CDR1 DFQATT and CDR2 SNEGSKA (reference sequence). With 3 bases removed from V and 7 bases from J, the gap between germline ends came to 18 bases. As DNA, the CDR3 is TGCAGTGCTAGGGCCCCAGGGATGGCTGGTGGCTACACCTTC. Amino acid sequence: CSARAPGMAGGYTF.

CDR3 protein: CSAGTGPYTDTQYF. Written as DNA, the CDR3 is TGCAGTGCGGGGACAGGGCCATACACAGATACGCAGTATTTT. This chain uses TRBV20-1 with TRBJ2-3; 9 nucleotides match TRBD1. This CDR3 comprises 14 residues. Germline-derived CDR1 and CDR2 are DFQATT and SNEGSKA (reference sequence). V trimming: 6 bases; J trimming: 2 bases; junction bases outside the gene matches: 6.

The chain recombines TRBV30 with TRBJ2-5; D tentatively reads TRBD1 or TRBD2 (5 bases each). Germline V gene sequence: CDR1 GTSNPN, CDR2 SVGIG (reference sequence). The CDR3 is made up of 14 amino acids. V shed 0 bases and J shed 1 base, with 9 bases lying between them. The CDR3 DNA reads TGTGCCTGGAGTGTAAAAGGGACCCAAGAGACCCAGTACTTC. Amino acids: CAWSVKGTQETQYF. Together with reference TRBV30 and TRBJ2-5, the CDR3 gives the full variable domain: SQTIHQWPATLVQPVGSPLSLECTVEGTSNPNLYWYRQAAGRGLQLLFYSVGIGQISSEVPQNLSASRPQDRQFILSSKKLLLSDSGFYLCAWSVKGTQETQYFGPGTRLLVL.

The chain combines TRBV25-1 with TRBJ2-4, with D unclear. The CDR3 has 12 amino acids. Trimming cost V 2 bases and J 10 bases, with 9 bases left between them. Germline V gives CDR1 MGHDK, CDR2 SYGVNS. Here the CDR3 reads CASSEAGTIQYF. CDR3 nucleotides: TGTGCCAGCAGTGAAGCAGGCACTATTCAGTACTTC.

J is TRBJ2-6 and V is TRBV10-3; D not certain. The CDR3 runs 18 residues. Deletions cut 4 bases from V and 2 bases from J, with 18 bases between. Germline CDR1 reads ENHRY; CDR2 reads SYGVKD. CDR3 region: CAISVLGTRSAGANVLTF. The CDR3 coding sequence is TGTGCCATCAGTGTTTTAGGCACAAGATCCGCTGGGGCCAACGTCCTGACTTTC.

This clonotype was observed a few times. The chain carries TRBV19 and TRBJ2-2, with D possibly being TRBD2 (6 bases). The CDR3 consists of 14 residues. Trimming stripped 5 bases from V and 5 bases from J, with 12 bases between. Germline V lookup: CDR1 LNHDA, CDR2 SQIVND (reference sequence). CDR3 loop: CASSPRGSTGELFF. The CDR3 DNA is TGTGCCAGTAGTCCCCGGGGGAGTACCGGGGAGCTGTTTTTT.

V is TRBV3-1 and J is TRBJ2-5; 9 nucleotides match TRBD2. The CDR3 is 14 amino acids. V trimming: 7 bases; J trimming: 7 bases; junction bases outside the gene matches: 10. Per the germline V gene, CDR1 is LGHDT and CDR2 is YNNKEL (reference sequence). DNA for the CDR3: TGTGCCAGCATTTTCGGACAGACTAGCGGGACCCAGTACTTC. This gives the protein CASIFGQTSGTQYF.

The J gene is TRBJ2-1, the V gene TRBV28; 9 positions agree with TRBD2. The germline V gene encodes CDR1 MDHEN and CDR2 SYDVKM. There are 15 residues in the CDR3. V dropped 6 bases and J dropped 8; count of bases not matched to a gene: 11. The chain's CDR3 is CASSRLAGSGDEQFF. CDR3 DNA: TGTGCCAGCAGCCGTCTAGCGGGATCTGGGGATGAGCAGTTCTTC.

The genes are TRBV4-1 and TRBJ2-5; 10 nucleotides agree with TRBD2. Germline assignment: CDR1 MGHRA and CDR2 YSYEKL. The V gene end was trimmed by 4 bases and the J gene end by 5 bases; junction bases not matched to a gene: 13. The CDR3 has 17 residues. As DNA, the CDR3 is TGCGCCAGCAGCCCCACCGGGCTAGCGGGAGAAGGGGAGACCCAGTACTTC. Protein: CASSPTGLAGEGETQYF.

The chain combines TRBV7-2 with TRBJ2-2; possibly TRBD1 for D (6 bases). The CDR3 loop spans 14 amino acids. The germline gives CDR1 SGHTA, CDR2 FQGNSA. V gave up 6 bases and J gave up 7 bases, with 15 bases separating them. CDR3 protein: CASSRNRDGGELFF. The CDR3 region has the DNA TGTGCCAGCAGTCGTAACAGGGATGGCGGGGAGCTGTTTTTT. The full variable domain, with the rest looked up from reference TRBV7-2 and TRBJ2-2, is GAGVSQSPSNKVTEKGKDVELRCDPISGHTALYWYRQSLGQGLEFLIYFQGNSAPDKSGLPSDRFSAERTGGSVSTLTIQRTQQEDSAVYLCASSRNRDGGELFFGEGSRLTVL.

The V call is TRBV11-2, the J call TRBJ1-2; D may be TRBD1 (5 bases). Germline loops: CDR1 SGHAT, CDR2 FQNNGV. The CDR3 runs 14 residues. The V end lost 1 base, the J end lost 8 bases, and 14 bases lay between the germline ends. CDR3: CASSLVEGLEGYTF. DNA for the CDR3: TGTGCCAGCAGCTTAGTAGAGGGGCTGGAAGGCTACACCTTC. Full variable domain (remainder filled in from reference TRBV11-2 and TRBJ1-2): EAGVAQSPRYKIIEKRQSVAFWCNPISGHATLYWYQQILGQGPKLLIQFQNNGVVDDSQLPKDRFSAERLKGVDSTLKIQPAKLEDSAVYLCASSLVEGLEGYTFGSGTRLTVV.

The V gene is TRBV29-1, the J gene TRBJ2-7; D perhaps matches TRBD1 (6 bases). The CDR3 loop spans 11 amino acids. Germline V gene lookup returns CDR1 SQVTM and CDR2 ANQGSEA. The V and J ends lost 7 bases and 6 bases respectively, with 13 bases between them. The CDR3: CSATTGSEQYF. DNA of the CDR3: TGCAGCGCTACCACAGGGAGCGAGCAGTACTTC.